Only one count was recorded for the clone carrying this TCR beta chain. Its antigen is as yet unknown. Germline V CDR1 and CDR2: SGHTA, FQGNSA. CDR3 size: 15 residues. Trimming removed 1 base from V and 6 bases from J, with 13 bases in between. This sample is drawn from a study of cytomegalovirus exposure and HLA in healthy donors. Findings and limits, study-wide: An Asian-associated ancestry cluster reportedly showed fewer N-insertions than the approximately 700-donor mean in a later analysis. Most likely, a cluster of highly shared sequence variants arose as a sequencing artifact. The authors later linked a missense DCLRE1C variant to TCR beta V- and J-gene trimming. Data from an earlier analysis indicated that most TCR beta V segments were productive either about 90% or about 30% of the time.

PCR amplification relied on 60 Vbeta primers (plus 13 Jbeta primers). Sequencing used immunoSEQ multiplex PCR; TCRdb keeps in-frame clones, though not all of them. The table records 150,000 to 200,000 clones, approximately 80% of them present only once. Sequencing used PBMCs. This TCR was recovered from a boy aged 5-17 years in good health and CMV-seronegative. The V and J genes are TRBV7-2 and TRBJ1-5, with D possibly being TRBD1 (6 bases). The CDR3 spells CASSLGGQPGQPQHF. CDR3 DNA: TGTGCCAGCAGCTTAGGGGGGCAACCGGGTCAGCCCCAGCATTTT. The full variable domain, rest sourced from reference TRBV7-2 and TRBJ1-5, is GAGVSQSPSNKVTEKGKDVELRCDPISGHTALYWYRQSLGQGLEFLIYFQGNSAPDKSGLPSDRFSAERTGGSVSTLTIQRTQQEDSAVYLCASSLGGQPGQPQHFGDGTRLSIL.